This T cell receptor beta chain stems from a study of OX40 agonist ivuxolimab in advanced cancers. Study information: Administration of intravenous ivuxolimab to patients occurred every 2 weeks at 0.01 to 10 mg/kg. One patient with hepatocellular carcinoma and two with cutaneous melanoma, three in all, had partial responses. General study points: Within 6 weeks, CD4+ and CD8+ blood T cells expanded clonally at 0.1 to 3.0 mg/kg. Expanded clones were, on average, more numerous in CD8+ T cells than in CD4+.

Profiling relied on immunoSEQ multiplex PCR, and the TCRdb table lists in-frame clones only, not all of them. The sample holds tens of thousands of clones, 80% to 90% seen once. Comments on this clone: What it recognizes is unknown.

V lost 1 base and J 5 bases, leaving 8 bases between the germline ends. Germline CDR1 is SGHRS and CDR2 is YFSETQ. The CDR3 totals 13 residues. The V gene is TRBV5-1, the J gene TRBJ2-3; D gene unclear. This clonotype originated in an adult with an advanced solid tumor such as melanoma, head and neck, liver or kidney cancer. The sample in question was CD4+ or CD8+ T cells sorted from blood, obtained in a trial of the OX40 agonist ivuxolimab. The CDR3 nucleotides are TGCGCCAGCAGCTTGTTGTATGGAGATACGCAGTATTTT. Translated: CASSLLYGDTQYF.